This paragraph covers one T cell receptor beta chain sequence. Antigen specificity is unknown. The sample is drawn from a study of cytomegalovirus exposure and HLA in healthy donors. Study-wide results and caveats: In a later analysis, DRB1 alleles had the most associated TCRs; HLA-C alleles the fewest. Sequencing likely produced, as an artifact, a cluster of highly shared sequence variants. An analysis that was carried out later associated 15,000 to 20,000 TCR beta sequences with HLA alleles at 0.05 false discovery rate. TCR beta chains numbering more than 150 were designated cytomegalovirus-associated.

The CDR3 covers 14 residues. V was clipped by 1 base and J by 4 bases, with 8 bases between them. Looked up from germline, CDR1 is LNHNV and CDR2 is YYDKDF (reference sequence). PCR employed 60 Vbeta and 13 Jbeta primers. Repertoires were generated with immunoSEQ multiplex PCR, while TCRdb's copy carries only in-frame clones and drops some. The sample consists of 150,000 to 200,000 clones, around four fifths of them appearing once. This TCR came from a female donor in good health and CMV-seronegative. The specimen was PBMCs. V and J are TRBV15 and TRBJ2-1; perhaps TRBD2 as D (6 bases). CDR3 in amino acids: CATSRARGYNEQFF. The CDR3 nucleotides are TGTGCCACCAGCAGAGCTCGGGGGTACAATGAGCAGTTCTTC.